This TCR beta chain is from a study of molecular identifiers for immune sequencing clone quantification. TCRdb recomputed calls from the PCR reads with MiXCR, one row per CDR3 protein. The sample carries about 630,000 distinct CDR3 sequences, roughly 23% recorded once. A few counts support this clonotype. V was pared by 0 bases and J by 3 bases, with 12 bases between. The CDR3 is made up of 15 amino acids. Germline V gene data show CDR1 as MNHNS and CDR2 as SASEGT. When naive CD8 T cells were sorted, they were gated as CD8+CD4-CCR7+CD45RA+. The sequence derives from a human donor in good health. Some libraries in this study had Jurkat cell RNA spiked in. The sequencing input was naive CD8+ T cells from blood, with Jurkat cell RNA spiked in. Stated subset: FACS-sorted CD8+CD4-CCR7+CD45RA+ naive T cells. The V call is TRBV6-1, the J call TRBJ2-7; the D call may be TRBD1 or TRBD2 (6 bases each). The CDR3 DNA sequence: TGTGCCAGCAGTGAAGCAGGGGGGCGCGTCTACGAGCAGTACTTC. Translated, it gives CASSEAGGRVYEQYF.